These 15 T cell receptor beta chains were all obtained from the same sample, sequenced in a study of control samples from healthy donors and cancer patients. TCRdb's copy holds only in-frame clones and misses some; the assay was immunoSEQ multiplex PCR. The table includes some 44,000 clones, 70% detected once. Specimen: formalin-fixed, paraffin-embedded tissue. Receptor source: a male donor with melanoma.

In the case of this clone: The junction shows a germline mismatch at one end, possibly a read error. The V gene is TRBV6-1, the J gene TRBJ2-3; D is ambiguous. The CDR3 spans 15 residues. CDR1 MNHNS and CDR2 SASEGT come from the germline V gene. CDR3: CASSEGVAATDMQYF. Here the CDR3 DNA reads TGTGCCAGCAGTGAAGGGGTGGCAGCAACAGATATGCAGTATTTT.

The chain links TRBV12-3 or TRBV12-4 to TRBJ2-3; 7 nucleotides agree with TRBD2. This CDR3 region has 13 residues. V shed 6 bases and J 5 bases; nucleotides not matched to a gene: 5. CDR3 amino acids: CASSDRTRDTQYF. The CDR3 bases are TGTGCCAGCAGCGATCGGACTAGAGATACGCAGTATTTT.

The chain is built from TRBV3-1 (or the pseudogene TRBV3-2) and TRBJ2-1, with a tentative D call TRBD2 (6 bases). The CDR3 runs 11 residues. CDR1 and CDR2 (germline): LGHDT, YNNKEL (reference sequence). V lost 8 bases to trimming and J lost 10 bases, with 12 bases between them. The CDR3 DNA sequence: TGTGCCAGCGGCGGTAGCGGAGAGCAGTTCTTC. Translating gives CASGGSGEQFF.

The chain is built from TRBV15 and TRBJ2-5; no reliable D call. The CDR3 spans 15 residues. CDR1 is LNHNV and CDR2 is YYDKDF in the germline V gene (reference sequence). Trimming stripped 3 bases from V and 0 bases from J, with 11 bases between. The CDR3 DNA sequence: TGTGCCACCAGCAGTGCCCGGATTCACCAAGAGACCCAGTACTTC. Encoded protein: CATSSARIHQETQYF.

V is TRBV5-4 and J is TRBJ2-5; D is perhaps TRBD1 (5 bases). CDR1 is SGHNT and CDR2 is YYREEE in the germline V gene (reference sequence). Trimming pared 1 base from V and 1 base from J, leaving 8 bases between. The CDR3 length is 14 residues. This CDR3 reads CASSLSGSQETQYF. Here the CDR3 DNA reads TGTGCCAGCAGCTTGTCAGGGTCCCAAGAGACCCAGTACTTC.

Comments on this clone: This could be a read error, since a much larger clone is one nucleotide away. At the DNA level, this CDR3 is encoded by other sequences in the same sample as well. V gene TRBV27 combines with J gene TRBJ2-7; 8 nucleotides align to TRBD1. This CDR3 region has 14 residues. The germline V gene encodes CDR1 MNHEY and CDR2 SMNVEV (reference sequence). For the CDR3, the DNA is TGTGCTAGCAGTTTATTCAGGGGGCAGGGCGAGCAGTACTTC. This gives the protein CASSLFRGQGEQYF.

The J gene is TRBJ2-5, the V gene TRBV27, with D tentatively TRBD1 or TRBD2 (5 bases each). The CDR3 is 14 amino acids. Germline CDR1 MNHEY, CDR2 SMNVEV (reference sequence). The germline V and J ends were trimmed by 6 bases and 5 bases, with 16 bases remaining between them. CDR3 amino acids: CASSQLGGSETQYF. CDR3 coding DNA: TGTGCCAGCAGCCAACTTGGGGGTTCGGAGACCCAGTACTTC.

This sequence joins TRBV5-1 and TRBJ2-1; TRBD2 agrees at 11 bases. CDR1 is SGHRS and CDR2 is YFSETQ in the germline V gene. The CDR3 runs 15 residues. The junction had 7 bases not matched to a gene; V was cut back by 4 bases and J by 7 bases. Written as DNA, the CDR3 is TGCGCCAGCAGCACTACTAGCGGGAGACTTAATGAGCAGTTCTTC. Its protein is CASSTTSGRLNEQFF.

J is TRBJ2-1 and V is TRBV6-2 or TRBV6-3; 9 bases map to TRBD2. Germline lookup yields CDR1 MNHEY and CDR2 SVGEGT. This CDR3 has 15 amino acids. V lost 3 bases to trimming and J lost 8 bases; unmatched junction nucleotides: 8. The CDR3 DNA reads TGTGCCAGCAGTTATTCGGGGCGGGAGGGGTATGAGCAGTTCTTC. Translating it yields CASSYSGREGYEQFF.

The chain carries TRBV6-5 and TRBJ2-7; D is possibly TRBD2 (5 bases). The germline V gene has CDR1 MNHEY and CDR2 SVGAGI. The CDR3 totals 11 residues. Trimming cost V 7 bases and J 1 base, with 5 bases left between them. CDR3 in DNA: TGTGCCAGCACGGGATCCTACGAGCAGTACTTC. This translates into CASTGSYEQYF.

This clone was recorded a few times. The chain is built from TRBV29-1 and TRBJ2-7; D possibly corresponds to TRBD1 (6 bases). This CDR3 is built from 17 residues. Germline V gene data show CDR1 as SQVTM and CDR2 as ANQGSEA. Trimming cost V 6 bases and J 4 bases, with 28 bases left between them. DNA for the CDR3: TGCAGCGTAACCAAACAGGGATTGAATGACGCCCCATACGAGCAGTACTTC. Protein: CSVTKQGLNDAPYEQYF.

This clone was recorded a few times. The V gene is TRBV4-1, the J gene TRBJ2-5, with TRBD2 matching 11 bases. The junction had 5 bases not matched to a gene; V was cut back by 0 bases and J by 5 bases. CDR3 length: 16 residues. Looked up from germline, CDR1 is MGHRA and CDR2 is YSYEKL. Here the CDR3 reads CASSQEGLAGGETQYF. The CDR3, as DNA: TGCGCCAGCAGCCAAGAAGGGCTAGCGGGAGGTGAGACCCAGTACTTC.

V gene TRBV6-1 combines with J gene TRBJ1-2; 10 bases are a match to TRBD1. V shed 4 bases and J 7 bases; nucleotides not matched to a gene: 12. Germline loops: CDR1 MNHNS, CDR2 SASEGT. The CDR3 extends over 16 amino acids. CDR3 loop: CASSAHRDRGDFGYTF. DNA of the CDR3: TGTGCCAGCAGTGCTCACCGGGACAGGGGAGACTTTGGCTACACCTTC.

DNA for the CDR3: TGTGCCTGGGGGACTAGCGGGGCCTACGAGCAGTACTTC. This codes for CAWGTSGAYEQYF. The chain recombines TRBV30 with TRBJ2-7; TRBD2 matches at 13 bases. Trimming at V came to 5 bases and at J to 2 bases, leaving 0 bases not matched to a gene. This CDR3 comprises 13 residues. Germline loops: CDR1 GTSNPN, CDR2 SVGIG (reference sequence). The full variable domain, rest sourced from reference TRBV30 and TRBJ2-7, is SQTIHQWPATLVQPVGSPLSLECTVEGTSNPNLYWYRQAAGRGLQLLFYSVGIGQISSEVPQNLSASRPQDRQFILSSKKLLLSDSGFYLCAWGTSGAYEQYFGPGTRLTVT.

The rearrangement links TRBV5-5 to TRBJ1-1; D is unresolved. The CDR3 is made up of 16 amino acids. Trimming took 0 bases from V and 0 from J, leaving 12 bases between them. CDR1 and CDR2 (germline): SGHKS, YYEKEE (reference sequence). The CDR3 nucleotides read TGTGCCAGCAGCTTGGCCTTTAACACTTTGAACACTGAAGCTTTCTTT. Its translation is CASSLAFNTLNTEAFF.